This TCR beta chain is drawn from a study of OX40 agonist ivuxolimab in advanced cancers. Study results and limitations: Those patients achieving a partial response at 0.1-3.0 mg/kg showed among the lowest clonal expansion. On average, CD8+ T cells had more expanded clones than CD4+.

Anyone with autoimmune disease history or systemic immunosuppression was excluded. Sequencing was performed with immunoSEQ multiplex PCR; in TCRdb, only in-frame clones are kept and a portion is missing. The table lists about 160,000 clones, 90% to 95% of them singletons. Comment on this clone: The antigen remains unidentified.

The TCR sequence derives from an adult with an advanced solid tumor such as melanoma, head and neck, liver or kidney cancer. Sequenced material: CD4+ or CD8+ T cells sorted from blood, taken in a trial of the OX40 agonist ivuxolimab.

The CDR3 loop reads CASTSGRAYEQYF. For the CDR3, the DNA is TGTGCCAGCACTTCCGGTCGGGCCTACGAGCAGTACTTC. The rearrangement uses TRBV7-2 and TRBJ2-7; D unresolved. CDR1 and CDR2 from the germline V gene are SGHTA and FQGNSA. V lost 7 bases, J lost 2 bases, and 12 bases lay in between. The CDR3 spans 13 residues.